The entry that follows covers one T cell receptor (beta chain) sequence. TCRdb's copy holds only in-frame clones and misses some; the assay was immunoSEQ multiplex PCR. The profile shows about 110,000 clones, about four fifths of them singletons. This record belongs to a study of blood T cell repertoires in COVID-19. Input material: peripheral blood. This TCR was recovered from a woman aged 60-75 years with acute or convalescent COVID-19.

CDR3 DNA sequence: TGTGCCAGCAGTTTACTTTTAGGCTACACCTTC. Amino acids: CASSLLLGYTF. V is TRBV28 and J is TRBJ1-2; no firm D call. Germline V CDR1 and CDR2: MDHEN, SYDVKM. Trimming shortened V by 2 bases and J by 8 bases, and 6 bases separated the two germline ends. This CDR3 is 11 amino acids long.